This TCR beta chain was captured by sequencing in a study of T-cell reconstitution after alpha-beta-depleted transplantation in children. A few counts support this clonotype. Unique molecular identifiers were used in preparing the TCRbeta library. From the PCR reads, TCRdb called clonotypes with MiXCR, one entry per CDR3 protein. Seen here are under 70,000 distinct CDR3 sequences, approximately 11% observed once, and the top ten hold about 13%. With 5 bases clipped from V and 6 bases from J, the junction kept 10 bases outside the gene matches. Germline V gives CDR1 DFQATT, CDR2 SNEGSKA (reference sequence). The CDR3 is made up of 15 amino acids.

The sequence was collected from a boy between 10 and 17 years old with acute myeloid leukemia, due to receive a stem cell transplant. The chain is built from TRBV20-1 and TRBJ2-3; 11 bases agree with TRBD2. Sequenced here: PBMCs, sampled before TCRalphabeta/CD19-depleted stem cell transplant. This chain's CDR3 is CSAHPRASGRDTQYF. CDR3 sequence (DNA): TGCAGTGCTCACCCGAGGGCTAGCGGGAGGGATACGCAGTATTTT.